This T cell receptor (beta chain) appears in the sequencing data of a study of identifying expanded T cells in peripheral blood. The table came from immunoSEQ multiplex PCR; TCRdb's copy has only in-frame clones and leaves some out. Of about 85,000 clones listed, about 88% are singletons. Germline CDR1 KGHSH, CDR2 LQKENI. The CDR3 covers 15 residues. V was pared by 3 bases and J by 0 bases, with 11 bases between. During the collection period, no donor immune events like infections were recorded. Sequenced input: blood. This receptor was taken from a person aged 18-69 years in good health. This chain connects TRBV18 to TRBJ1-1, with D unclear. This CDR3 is CASSPRQRVNTEAFF. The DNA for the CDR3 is TGTGCCAGCTCACCCCGCCAGAGGGTGAACACTGAAGCTTTCTTT.